This T cell receptor (beta chain) was sequenced for a study of technical replicates of blood from four donors. This clone was observed once. TCRdb's copy holds only in-frame clones and misses some; the assay was immunoSEQ multiplex PCR. This table has 40,000 to 60,000 clones, approximately 90% appearing once. Trimming removed 5 bases from V and 4 bases from J, with 15 bases in between. CDR1 is MNHNS and CDR2 is SASEGT in the germline V gene. The CDR3 sequence is 15 residues long. This clonotype was sampled from a human donor in good health. Some clones in this sample may be carry-over from other donors' samples. V and J are TRBV6-1 and TRBJ1-5; D is unresolved. The source material was PBMCs. The chain's CDR3 is CASSTGSSRNQPQHF. The CDR3 coding sequence is TGTGCCAGCAGTACGGGGAGTAGCAGAAATCAGCCCCAGCATTTT.